A single sample gave rise to the 2 T cell receptor beta chains below, sequenced in a study of CD8 T cells in ankylosing spondylitis. Whole-study findings and limits: Seemingly characteristic of ankylosing spondylitis blood was a TCR beta motif consisting of eight highly homologous variants.

TCRdb reprocessed the 5' RACE reads with MiXCR, giving one entry per CDR3 protein. The table has roughly 670,000 distinct CDR3 sequences, over 15% seen once. No antigen has been assigned to these receptors. Sequencing used blood, either unsorted or a sorted T cell fraction (not recorded which). Receptors originate from a male donor with ankylosing spondylitis.

This clonotype was seen a handful of times. The chain uses TRBV20-1 and TRBJ2-7; 12 bases line up with TRBD2. With 5 bases clipped from V and 6 bases from J, the junction kept 8 bases outside the gene matches. Germline V gene lookup returns CDR1 DFQATT and CDR2 SNEGSKA (reference sequence). CDR3 size: 14 residues. The CDR3 loop is CSALRTSGEVEQYF. In DNA form, the CDR3 reads TGCAGTGCTCTTCGGACTAGCGGGGAGGTCGAGCAGTACTTC.

The chain couples TRBV12-3 or TRBV12-4 to TRBJ1-1; 8 bases match TRBD1. After removal of 8 bases from V and 5 bases from J, the junction contained 13 bases not matched to a gene. The CDR3 is 15 residues long. CDR3 in amino acids: CASGFEQGESTEAFF. The CDR3 DNA sequence: TGTGCCAGCGGGTTTGAACAGGGGGAATCGACTGAAGCTTTCTTT.